Included here is one TCR beta chain sequence, with context. Its antigen is unknown. This record belongs to a study of cytomegalovirus exposure and HLA in healthy donors. The study's findings and limits: The authors enumerated under 200 TCR beta chains as linked to cytomegalovirus. Most observed TCR sequences were rare, whereas some public TCRs were detected in many donors. Three CMV-associated chains proved CMV antigen-specific in vitro.

The V gene lost 5 bases and the J gene lost 4 bases, with 23 bases spanning the gap. There are 17 residues in the CDR3. The germline V gene encodes CDR1 SGHVS and CDR2 FNYEAQ. TCRdb keeps only in-frame clones here, not all; method: immunoSEQ multiplex PCR. Of tens of thousands of clones in the sample, roughly 90% were seen once. The chain carries TRBV7-6 and TRBJ2-5; D might be TRBD1 (6 bases). Sequenced sample: PBMCs. The TCR originated in a man younger than 45 in good health and CMV-seronegative. This CDR3 is CASSPTGYLLWVETQYF. The CDR3 bases are TGTGCCAGCAGCCCGACAGGTTATCTTCTTTGGGTAGAGACCCAGTACTTC.